The 17 T cell receptor beta chains below come from one sample, sequenced in a study of blood T cell repertoires in COVID-19. Produced via immunoSEQ multiplex PCR; TCRdb's table is partial and in-frame only. Of tens of thousands of clones in the sample, roughly 78% are singletons; the top ten hold more than 1%. Sample: peripheral blood. The receptor set was obtained from a woman of 80 years or more with acute or convalescent COVID-19.

The chain recombines TRBV5-1 with TRBJ1-2, with D possibly TRBD1 on 5 matching bases. Germline V gives CDR1 SGHRS, CDR2 YFSETQ. V lost 1 base and J 3 bases, leaving 16 bases between the germline ends. The CDR3 consists of 16 residues. The CDR3 nucleotides read TGCGCCAGCAGCTTGAGGGGTGGTAGCAGGGACTATGGCTACACCTTC. Amino acid sequence: CASSLRGGSRDYGYTF.

V and J are TRBV27 and TRBJ1-4; 7 bases map to TRBD1. With 4 bases clipped from V and 4 bases from J, the junction kept 12 bases outside the gene matches. The length of the CDR3 is 17 residues. The V gene's germline CDR1 is MNHEY and CDR2 SMNVEV (reference sequence). The CDR3 sequence is CASSWRGPRQLNEKLFF. The CDR3 region has the DNA TGTGCCAGCAGTTGGAGGGGGCCGCGGCAGCTTAATGAAAAACTGTTTTTT.

The V gene is TRBV28, the J gene TRBJ1-2; 10 bases fit TRBD1. The CDR3 extends over 15 amino acids. Germline V gene sequence: CDR1 MDHEN, CDR2 SYDVKM. With V trimmed by 5 bases and J by 7 bases, 10 bases remained unmatched. The CDR3 bases are TGTGCCAGCAGTGAAGCCGGGACAGGGGCTGGTGGCTACACCTTC. It translates to CASSEAGTGAGGYTF.

The chain links TRBV18 to TRBJ2-7, with D hard to call. The germline V and J ends were trimmed by 6 bases and 2 bases, with 11 bases remaining between them. The V gene's germline CDR1 is KGHSH and CDR2 LQKENI. The CDR3 consists of 13 residues. The CDR3 DNA reads as TGTGCCAGCTCCCCCCGAGGTACCTACGAGCAGTACTTC. Translated: CASSPRGTYEQYF.

V gene TRBV27 combines with J gene TRBJ2-7; D is perhaps TRBD1 (6 bases). Germline lookup yields CDR1 MNHEY and CDR2 SMNVEV (reference sequence). This CDR3 region has 14 residues. Trimming cost V 3 bases and J 7 bases, with 16 bases left between them. The CDR3 sequence is CASSFRGSVLEQYF. The CDR3 coding sequence is TGTGCCAGCAGTTTCAGGGGTTCGGTTCTTGAGCAGTACTTC.

The chain combines TRBV19 with TRBJ2-7; D ambiguous. CDR3 size: 13 residues. Trimming stripped 6 bases from V and 7 bases from J, with 16 bases between. Germline V gene data show CDR1 as LNHDA and CDR2 as SQIVND (reference sequence). This CDR3 is CASSPEALGEQYF. Written as DNA, the CDR3 is TGTGCCAGTAGCCCCGAGGCGTTGGGTGAGCAGTACTTC.

The chain's CDR3 is CASSEGVKSPLHF. In DNA form, the CDR3 reads TGCGCCAGCAGTGAAGGGGTAAAGTCACCCCTCCACTTT. The V call is TRBV10-2, the J call TRBJ1-6; tentative D call: TRBD1 (5 bases). The CDR3 is 13 amino acids. V lost 3 bases, J lost 10 bases, and 10 bases lay in between. Germline assignment: CDR1 WSHSY and CDR2 SAAADI.

The chain couples TRBV12-3 or TRBV12-4 to TRBJ2-5, with D possibly TRBD1 on 5 matching bases. Trimming cost V 4 bases and J 1 base, with 7 bases left between them. This CDR3 spans 13 amino acids. CDR3 nucleotide sequence: TGTGCCAGCAGTTGGGGCGGCCAAGAGACCCAGTACTTC. Its translation is CASSWGGQETQYF.

This chain connects TRBV12-3 or TRBV12-4 to TRBJ1-1; D not resolved. Trimming stripped 4 bases from V and 2 bases from J, with 8 bases between. The CDR3 is 13 residues long. The CDR3 bases are TGTGCCAGCAGTTCATCCCTAAACACTGAAGCTTTCTTT. The encoded protein is CASSSSLNTEAFF.

The chain has TRBV3-1 (or the pseudogene TRBV3-2) and TRBJ2-5; D call uncertain. The CDR3 length is 12 residues. V lost 1 base and J 4 bases, leaving 4 bases between the germline ends. CDR1 is LGHDT and CDR2 is YNNKEL in the germline V gene (reference sequence). The CDR3: CASSQVVETQYF. In DNA form, the CDR3 reads TGTGCCAGCAGCCAAGTAGTAGAGACCCAGTACTTC.

V gene TRBV5-5 combines with J gene TRBJ1-5; TRBD1 agrees at 11 bases. The CDR3 consists of 15 residues. Germline lookup yields CDR1 SGHKS and CDR2 YYEKEE (reference sequence). V lost 6 bases to trimming and J lost 1 base; unmatched junction nucleotides: 3. CDR3 in amino acids: CASTRDRGSNQPQHF. In DNA form, the CDR3 reads TGTGCCAGCACCCGGGACAGGGGGAGCAATCAGCCCCAGCATTTT. Full variable domain (remainder filled in from reference TRBV5-5 and TRBJ1-5): DAGVTQSPTHLIKTRGQQVTLRCSPISGHKSVSWYQQVLGQGPQFIFQYYEKEERGRGNFPDRFSARQFPNYSSELNVNALLLGDSALYLCASTRDRGSNQPQHFGDGTRLSIL.

This rearrangement joins TRBV5-6 to TRBJ2-6; a weak D match, TRBD1 (6 bases). V was cut by 1 base and J by 2 bases, with 16 bases left in between. The CDR3 runs to 18 residues. Germline assignment: CDR1 SGHDT and CDR2 YYEEEE. The CDR3 nucleotides are TGTGCCAGCAGCTTGAATTCCCAGGGGCGGCCTGGGGCCAACGTCCTGACTTTC. Translating it yields CASSLNSQGRPGANVLTF.

The chain is built from TRBV19 and TRBJ2-7, with TRBD1 identical over 9 bases. The V and J ends lost 10 bases and 4 bases, in that order; junction bases with no gene match: 14. CDR1 is LNHDA and CDR2 is SQIVND in the germline V gene (reference sequence). The CDR3 spans 15 residues. The CDR3 coding sequence is TGTGCCACCGCCCTGTCGGGACAGGGAGTATACGAGCAGTACTTC. Translating gives CATALSGQGVYEQYF.

There are a few counts of this clone. The chain is built from TRBV11-2 and TRBJ2-7; TRBD2 aligns across 9 bases. The germline V gene has CDR1 SGHAT and CDR2 FQNNGV. Trimming cost V 5 bases and J 4 bases; bases outside gene matches: 9. The CDR3 totals 15 residues. The CDR3 loop is CASSPAGGNVYEQYF. CDR3 sequence (DNA): TGTGCCAGCAGCCCGGCGGGAGGGAACGTATACGAGCAGTACTTC. The entire variable domain, with the rest obtained from reference TRBV11-2 and TRBJ2-7, is as follows: EAGVAQSPRYKIIEKRQSVAFWCNPISGHATLYWYQQILGQGPKLLIQFQNNGVVDDSQLPKDRFSAERLKGVDSTLKIQPAKLEDSAVYLCASSPAGGNVYEQYFGPGTRLTVT.

This chain joins TRBV7-9 and TRBJ2-3, with 14 bases aligning to TRBD2. Germline values: CDR1 SEHNR, CDR2 FQNEAQ (reference sequence). With 5 bases clipped from V and 6 bases from J, the junction kept 7 bases outside the gene matches. There are 16 residues in the CDR3. The CDR3 reads CASSLGTSGSRDTQYF. The CDR3 nucleotides read TGTGCCAGCAGCCTAGGGACTAGCGGGAGTAGGGATACGCAGTATTTT. The full variable domain, with the rest looked up from reference TRBV7-9 and TRBJ2-3, is DTGVSQNPRHKITKRGQNVTFRCDPISEHNRLYWYRQTLGQGPEFLTYFQNEAQLEKSRLLSDRFSAERPKGSFSTLEIQRTEQGDSAMYLCASSLGTSGSRDTQYFGPGTRLTVL.

This chain links TRBV6-6 with TRBJ2-7, with a possible D match to TRBD1 (7 bases). Looked up from germline, CDR1 is MNHNY and CDR2 is SVGAGI (reference sequence). This CDR3 spans 12 amino acids. V gave up 4 bases and J gave up 6 bases, with 10 bases separating them. The CDR3 is CASSSQGGEQYF. Written as DNA, the CDR3 is TGTGCCAGCAGTTCCCAGGGGGGCGAGCAGTACTTC.

The V and J genes are TRBV11-2 and TRBJ2-5; 7 bases are shared with TRBD1. Germline CDR1 is SGHAT and CDR2 is FQNNGV. The V segment lost 3 bases and the J segment 1 base; nucleotides outside the gene matches: 2. This CDR3 region has 14 residues. The CDR3 is CASSFPGGQETQYF. CDR3 in DNA: TGTGCCAGCAGCTTTCCAGGGGGCCAAGAGACCCAGTACTTC.